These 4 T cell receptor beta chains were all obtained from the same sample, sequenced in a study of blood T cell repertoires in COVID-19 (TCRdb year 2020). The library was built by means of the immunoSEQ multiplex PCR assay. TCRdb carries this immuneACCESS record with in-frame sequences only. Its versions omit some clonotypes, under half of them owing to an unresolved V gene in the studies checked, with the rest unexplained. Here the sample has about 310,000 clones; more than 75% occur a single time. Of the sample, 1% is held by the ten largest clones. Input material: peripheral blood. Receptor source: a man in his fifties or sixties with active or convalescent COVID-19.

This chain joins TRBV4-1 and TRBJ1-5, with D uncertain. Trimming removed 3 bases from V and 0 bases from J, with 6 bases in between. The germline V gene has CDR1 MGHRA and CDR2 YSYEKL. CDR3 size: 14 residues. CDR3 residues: CASSHGNSNQPQHF. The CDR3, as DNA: TGCGCCAGCAGCCACGGGAATAGCAATCAGCCCCAGCATTTT.

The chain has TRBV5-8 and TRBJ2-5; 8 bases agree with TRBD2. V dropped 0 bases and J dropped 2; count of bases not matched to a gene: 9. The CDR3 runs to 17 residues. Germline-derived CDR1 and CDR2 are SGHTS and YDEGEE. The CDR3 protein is CASSLERTSGTQETQYF. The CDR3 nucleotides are TGTGCCAGCAGCTTGGAAAGAACTAGCGGAACTCAAGAGACCCAGTACTTC.

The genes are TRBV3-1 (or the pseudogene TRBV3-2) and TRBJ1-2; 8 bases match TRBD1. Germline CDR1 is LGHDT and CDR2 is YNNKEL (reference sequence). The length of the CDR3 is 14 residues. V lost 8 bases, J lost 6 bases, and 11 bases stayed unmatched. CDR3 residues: CASGPRDRPDGYTF. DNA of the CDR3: TGTGCCAGCGGGCCCCGGGACAGGCCGGATGGCTACACCTTC.

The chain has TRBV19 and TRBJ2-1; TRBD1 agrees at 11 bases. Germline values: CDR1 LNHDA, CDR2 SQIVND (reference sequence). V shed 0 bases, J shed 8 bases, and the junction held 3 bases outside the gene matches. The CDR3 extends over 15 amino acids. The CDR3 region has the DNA TGTGCCAGTAGTATAGAGAGGACAGGGGGCCATGAGCAGTTCTTC. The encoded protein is CASSIERTGGHEQFF.